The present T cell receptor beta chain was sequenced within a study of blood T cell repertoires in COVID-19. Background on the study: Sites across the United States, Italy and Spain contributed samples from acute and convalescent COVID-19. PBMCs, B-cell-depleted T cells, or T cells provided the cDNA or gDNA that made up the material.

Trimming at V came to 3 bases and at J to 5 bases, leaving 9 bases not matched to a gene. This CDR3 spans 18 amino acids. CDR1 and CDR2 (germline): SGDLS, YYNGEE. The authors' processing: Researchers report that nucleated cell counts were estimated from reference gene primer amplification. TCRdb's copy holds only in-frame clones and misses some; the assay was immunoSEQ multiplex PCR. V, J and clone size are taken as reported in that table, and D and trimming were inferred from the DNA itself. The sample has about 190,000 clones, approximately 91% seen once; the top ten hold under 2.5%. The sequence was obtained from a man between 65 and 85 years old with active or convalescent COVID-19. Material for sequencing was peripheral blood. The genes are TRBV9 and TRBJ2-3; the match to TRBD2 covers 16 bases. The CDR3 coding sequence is TGTGCCAGCAGCGACGACGGGACTAGCGGGGGGGGAATAGATACGCAGTATTTT. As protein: CASSDDGTSGGGIDTQYF. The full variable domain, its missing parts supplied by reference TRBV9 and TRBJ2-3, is DSGVTQTPKHLITATGQRVTLRCSPRSGDLSVYWYQQSLDQGLQFLIQYYNGEERAKGNILERFSAQQFPDLHSELNLSSLELGDSALYFCASSDDGTSGGGIDTQYFGPGTRLTVL.